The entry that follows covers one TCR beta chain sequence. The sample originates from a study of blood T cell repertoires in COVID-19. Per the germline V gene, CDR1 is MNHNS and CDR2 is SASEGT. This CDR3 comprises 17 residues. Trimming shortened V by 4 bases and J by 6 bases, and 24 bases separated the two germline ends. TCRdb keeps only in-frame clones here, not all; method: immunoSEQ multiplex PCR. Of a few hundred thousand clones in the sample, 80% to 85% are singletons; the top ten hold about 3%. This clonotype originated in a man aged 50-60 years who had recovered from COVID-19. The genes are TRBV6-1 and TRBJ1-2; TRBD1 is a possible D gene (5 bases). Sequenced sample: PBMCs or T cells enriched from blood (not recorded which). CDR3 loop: CASSGGLKPGRINGYTF. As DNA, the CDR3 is TGTGCCAGCAGTGGGGGCCTAAAACCGGGCAGGATCAATGGCTACACCTTC.